Sequencing of this TCR beta chain was carried out in a study of graft-versus-host responses after intestinal transplantation. The J segment lost 4 bases and the V segment lost 0 bases, leaving 2 bases of the junction unmatched. The CDR3 length is 16 residues. The germline CDR1 and CDR2 sequences are MRHNA and SNTAGT. Data came from immunoSEQ multiplex PCR; TCRdb stores just in-frame clones and leaves some out. The sample yields about 18,000 clones, roughly 90% seen once. This clone was recorded a few times. The input for sequencing was PBMCs, taken 350 to 400 days after transplant. This clonotype was sampled from a human patient who received an intestinal transplant, so some T cells may come from the graft donor. V usage is TRBV6-4 and J usage is TRBJ2-3; TRBD2 matches at 12 bases. The CDR3 loop is CASSDSASGGADTQYF. CDR3 in DNA: TGTGCCAGCAGTGACTCGGCTAGCGGGGGGGCAGATACGCAGTATTTT.